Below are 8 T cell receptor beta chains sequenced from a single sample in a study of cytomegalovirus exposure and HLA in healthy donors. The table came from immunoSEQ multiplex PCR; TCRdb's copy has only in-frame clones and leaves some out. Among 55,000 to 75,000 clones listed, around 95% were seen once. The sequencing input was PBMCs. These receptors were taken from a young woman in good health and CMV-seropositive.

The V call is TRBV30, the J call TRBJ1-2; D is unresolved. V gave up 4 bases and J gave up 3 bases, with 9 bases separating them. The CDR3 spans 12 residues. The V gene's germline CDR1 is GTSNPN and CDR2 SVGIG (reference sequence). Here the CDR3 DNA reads TGTGCCTGGACGATGGGCGACTATGGCTACACCTTC. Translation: CAWTMGDYGYTF.

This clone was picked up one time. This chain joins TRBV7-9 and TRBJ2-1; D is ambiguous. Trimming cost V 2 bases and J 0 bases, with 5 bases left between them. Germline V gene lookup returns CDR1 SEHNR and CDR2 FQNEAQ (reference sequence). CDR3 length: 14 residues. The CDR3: CASSLTFSYNEQFF. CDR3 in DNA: TGTGCCAGCAGCTTAACTTTCTCCTACAATGAGCAGTTCTTC.

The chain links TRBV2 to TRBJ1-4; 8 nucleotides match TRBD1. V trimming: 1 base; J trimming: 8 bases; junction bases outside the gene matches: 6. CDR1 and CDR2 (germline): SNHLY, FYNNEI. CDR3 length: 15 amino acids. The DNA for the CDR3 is TGTGCCAGCAGTGAAGAGGCAGGGGGCGGCGAAAAACTGTTTTTT. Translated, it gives CASSEEAGGGEKLFF.

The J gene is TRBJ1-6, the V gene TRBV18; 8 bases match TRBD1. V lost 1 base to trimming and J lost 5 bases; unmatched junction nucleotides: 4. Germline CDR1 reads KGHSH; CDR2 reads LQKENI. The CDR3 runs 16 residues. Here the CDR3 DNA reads TGTGCCAGCTCACCACATCCACAGGGGGATAATTCACCCCTCCACTTT. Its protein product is CASSPHPQGDNSPLHF.

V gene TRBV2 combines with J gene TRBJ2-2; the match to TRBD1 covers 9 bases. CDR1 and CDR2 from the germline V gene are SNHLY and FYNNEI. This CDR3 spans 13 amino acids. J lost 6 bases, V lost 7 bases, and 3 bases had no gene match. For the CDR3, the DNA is TGTGCCAGCAACAGACAGGGGGCCGGGGAGCTGTTTTTT. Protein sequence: CASNRQGAGELFF.

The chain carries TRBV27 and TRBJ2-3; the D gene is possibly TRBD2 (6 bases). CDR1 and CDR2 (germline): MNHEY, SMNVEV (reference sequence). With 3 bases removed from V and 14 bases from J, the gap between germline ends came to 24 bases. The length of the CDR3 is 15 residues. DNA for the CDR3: TGTGCCAGCAGTTTCGGAACGGGACTCCCCCAGGGCCTGTATTTT. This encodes CASSFGTGLPQGLYF.

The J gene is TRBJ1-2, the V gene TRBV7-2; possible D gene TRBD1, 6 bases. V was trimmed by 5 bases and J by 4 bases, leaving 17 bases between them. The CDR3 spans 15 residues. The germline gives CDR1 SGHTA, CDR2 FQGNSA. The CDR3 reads CASSRVPTGLYGYTF. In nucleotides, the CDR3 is TGTGCCAGCAGCCGAGTCCCGACAGGCCTCTATGGCTACACCTTC.

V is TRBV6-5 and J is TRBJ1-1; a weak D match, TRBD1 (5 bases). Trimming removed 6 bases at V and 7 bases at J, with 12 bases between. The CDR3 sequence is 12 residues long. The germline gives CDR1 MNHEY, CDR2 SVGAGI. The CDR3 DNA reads TGTGCCAGCAGCCCTAGGGGTCTTGAAGCTTTCTTT. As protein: CASSPRGLEAFF.